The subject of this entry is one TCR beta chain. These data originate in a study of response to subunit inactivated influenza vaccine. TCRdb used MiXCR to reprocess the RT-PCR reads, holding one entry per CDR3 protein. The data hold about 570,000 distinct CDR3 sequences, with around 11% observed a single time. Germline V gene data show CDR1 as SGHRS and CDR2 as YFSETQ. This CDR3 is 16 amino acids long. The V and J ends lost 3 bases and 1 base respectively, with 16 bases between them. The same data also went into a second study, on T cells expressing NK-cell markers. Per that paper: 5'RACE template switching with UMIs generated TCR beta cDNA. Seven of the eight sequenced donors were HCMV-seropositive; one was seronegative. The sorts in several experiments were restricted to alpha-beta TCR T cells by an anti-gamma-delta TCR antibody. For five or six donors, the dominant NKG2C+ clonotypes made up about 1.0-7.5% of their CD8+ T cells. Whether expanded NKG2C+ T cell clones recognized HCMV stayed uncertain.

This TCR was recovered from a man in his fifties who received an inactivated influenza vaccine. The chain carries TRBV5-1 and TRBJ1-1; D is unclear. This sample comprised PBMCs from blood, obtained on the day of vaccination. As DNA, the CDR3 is TGCGCCAGCAGCTCCCTCAACTCGACACCGAACACTGAAGCTTTCTTT. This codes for CASSSLNSTPNTEAFF.